These T cell receptor beta chains were read from a single sample in a study of blood T cell repertoires in COVID-19. The table came from immunoSEQ multiplex PCR; TCRdb's copy has only in-frame clones and leaves some out. The table has under 200,000 clones, roughly 90% seen once; the top ten hold roughly 4.1%. The sequenced sample consisted of peripheral blood. The receptor source for this set is a woman in her 70s with acute or convalescent COVID-19. CDR3s include the opening cysteine and the closing phenylalanine or tryptophan. The order of the fields is V gene, clone size, D gene, J gene, CDR3 protein, CDR3 DNA. The D gene is left open where the match is weak. Part of the rows lack a size; the others show once, few, many or a class for expanded clones.

v_call: TRBV19; clone_size: .; d_call: .; j_call: TRBJ1-2; cdr3_aa: CASSPSNRVWSYGYTF; cdr3_nt: TGTGCCAGTAGCCCATCCAACAGGGTGTGGAGCTATGGCTACACCTTC
v_call: TRBV23-1; clone_size: few; d_call: TRBD2; j_call: TRBJ2-1; cdr3_aa: CASSQSSGGSYNEQFF; cdr3_nt: TGCGCCAGCAGTCAATCTAGCGGGGGCTCCTACAATGAGCAGTTCTTC
v_call: TRBV7-2; clone_size: .; d_call: .; j_call: TRBJ2-3; cdr3_aa: CASSFNPGTRGTQYF; cdr3_nt: TGTGCCAGCAGCTTTAATCCCGGGACTCGGGGTACGCAGTATTTT
v_call: TRBV6-6; clone_size: .; d_call: .; j_call: TRBJ2-5; cdr3_aa: CASTTGGAETQYF; cdr3_nt: TGTGCCAGCACCACAGGGGGGGCAGAGACCCAGTACTTC
v_call: TRBV6-5; clone_size: .; d_call: TRBD2; j_call: TRBJ2-3; cdr3_aa: CASSAGLTTDTQYF; cdr3_nt: TGTGCCAGCAGCGCGGGACTAACGACAGATACGCAGTATTTT
v_call: TRBV7-2; clone_size: once; d_call: .; j_call: TRBJ2-7; cdr3_aa: CASSLGGLAHLYEQYF; cdr3_nt: TGTGCCAGCAGCTTGGGGGGGCTAGCCCACTTGTACGAGCAGTACTTC
v_call: TRBV5-4; clone_size: .; d_call: .; j_call: TRBJ2-3; cdr3_aa: CASSLFGEDTQYF; cdr3_nt: TGTGCCAGCAGCTTGTTCGGTGAAGATACGCAGTATTTT
v_call: TRBV6-1; clone_size: .; d_call: TRBD1; j_call: TRBJ2-1; cdr3_aa: CASSGSGTGFYNEQFF; cdr3_nt: TGTGCCAGCAGTGGATCCGGGACAGGCTTTTACAATGAGCAGTTCTTC
v_call: TRBV30; clone_size: .; d_call: TRBD1; j_call: TRBJ1-3; cdr3_aa: CAWMRQGGGNTIYF; cdr3_nt: TGTGCCTGGATGCGACAGGGGGGTGGAAACACCATATATTTT
v_call: TRBV6-5; clone_size: .; d_call: .; j_call: TRBJ1-1; cdr3_aa: CASRTMNTEAFF; cdr3_nt: TGTGCCAGCAGAACTATGAACACTGAAGCTTTCTTT
v_call: TRBV2; clone_size: .; d_call: TRBD1; j_call: TRBJ1-5; cdr3_aa: CASNQQGAGQPQHF; cdr3_nt: TGTGCCAGCAACCAACAGGGGGCAGGTCAGCCCCAGCATTTT
v_call: TRBV6-2/TRBV6-3; clone_size: .; d_call: .; j_call: TRBJ1-5; cdr3_aa: CASSYRQGSNQPQHF; cdr3_nt: TGTGCCAGCAGTTATCGGCAGGGTAGCAATCAGCCCCAGCATTTT
v_call: TRBV19; clone_size: many; d_call: TRBD1; j_call: TRBJ2-7; cdr3_aa: CASSIGTGSEQYF; cdr3_nt: TGTGCCAGTAGTATCGGGACAGGGAGCGAGCAGTACTTC
v_call: TRBV6-5; clone_size: .; d_call: .; j_call: TRBJ2-7; cdr3_aa: CASSSGQVEYF; cdr3_nt: TGTGCCAGCAGCAGTGGACAAGTTGAGTACTTC
v_call: TRBV7-9; clone_size: .; d_call: .; j_call: TRBJ2-2; cdr3_aa: CASSSLRDKNTGELFF; cdr3_nt: TGTGCCAGCAGCTCCCTCCGGGACAAAAACACCGGGGAGCTGTTTTTT
v_call: TRBV15; clone_size: .; d_call: .; j_call: TRBJ2-7; cdr3_aa: CATSRGQGAYEQYF; cdr3_nt: TGTGCCACCAGCAGAGGTCAAGGGGCCTACGAGCAGTACTTC
v_call: TRBV25-1; clone_size: .; d_call: .; j_call: TRBJ2-1; cdr3_aa: CASSGDTTVYNEQFF; cdr3_nt: TGTGCCAGCAGTGGCGACACGACAGTGTACAATGAGCAGTTCTTC
v_call: TRBV19; clone_size: few; d_call: .; j_call: TRBJ1-1; cdr3_aa: CASRSIQGWNTEAFF; cdr3_nt: TGTGCCAGTAGATCGATCCAGGGATGGAACACTGAAGCTTTCTTT
v_call: TRBV7-2; clone_size: .; d_call: .; j_call: TRBJ1-5; cdr3_aa: CASSLTLSRDQPQHF; cdr3_nt: TGTGCCAGCAGCTTAACTCTCAGCAGGGATCAGCCCCAGCATTTT
v_call: TRBV18; clone_size: .; d_call: .; j_call: TRBJ1-4; cdr3_aa: CASSPQGEEKLFF; cdr3_nt: TGTGCCAGCTCACCACAGGGGGAGGAAAAACTGTTTTTT
v_call: TRBV6-5; clone_size: .; d_call: TRBD1; j_call: TRBJ2-1; cdr3_aa: CASSTTGLSGNEQFF; cdr3_nt: TGTGCCAGCAGTACGACAGGGTTAAGTGGCAATGAGCAGTTCTTC
v_call: TRBV1; clone_size: once; d_call: .; j_call: TRBJ2-3; cdr3_aa: CTSSQHPLSGGGNTQYF; cdr3_nt: TGCACCAGCAGCCAACACCCCTTGAGCGGGGGCGGAAATACGCAGTATTTT
v_call: TRBV29-1; clone_size: once; d_call: TRBD1; j_call: TRBJ1-2; cdr3_aa: CSVEYRDRGRYGYTF; cdr3_nt: TGCAGCGTTGAGTACCGCGACAGGGGGCGGTATGGCTACACCTTC
v_call: TRBV6-2/TRBV6-3; clone_size: .; d_call: .; j_call: TRBJ2-1; cdr3_aa: CASSLHRGGQGGDEQFF; cdr3_nt: TGTGCCAGCAGCCTGCACCGTGGCGGACAGGGAGGGGATGAGCAGTTCTTC
v_call: TRBV5-8; clone_size: .; d_call: TRBD1; j_call: TRBJ1-4; cdr3_aa: CASSTNRGGKLFF; cdr3_nt: TGTGCCAGCAGCACCAACAGGGGCGGAAAACTGTTTTTT
v_call: TRBV5-1; clone_size: .; d_call: .; j_call: TRBJ1-3; cdr3_aa: CASSLSSGGNGNTIYF; cdr3_nt: TGCGCCAGCAGCCTTTCGTCGGGCGGGAACGGAAACACCATATATTTT
v_call: TRBV5-1; clone_size: .; d_call: .; j_call: TRBJ2-7; cdr3_aa: CASSLNQRGEQYF; cdr3_nt: TGCGCCAGCAGCTTGAACCAGCGCGGAGAGCAGTACTTC
v_call: TRBV15; clone_size: .; d_call: .; j_call: TRBJ1-3; cdr3_aa: CATSRAGAGNTIYF; cdr3_nt: TGTGCCACCAGCAGAGCCGGGGCTGGAAACACCATATATTTT
v_call: TRBV12-3/TRBV12-4; clone_size: few; d_call: .; j_call: TRBJ1-2; cdr3_aa: CASSPDRNYGYTF; cdr3_nt: TGTGCCAGCAGTCCCGACAGAAACTATGGCTACACCTTC
v_call: TRBV24-1; clone_size: .; d_call: .; j_call: TRBJ2-1; cdr3_aa: CATSDLNRVDEQFF; cdr3_nt: TGTGCCACCAGTGATTTGAACCGAGTGGATGAGCAGTTCTTC
v_call: TRBV18; clone_size: .; d_call: .; j_call: TRBJ2-3; cdr3_aa: CASSATITDTQYF; cdr3_nt: TGTGCCAGCTCAGCTACTATCACAGATACGCAGTATTTT
v_call: TRBV6-1; clone_size: .; d_call: .; j_call: TRBJ1-1; cdr3_aa: CASSDRGGGGAFF; cdr3_nt: TGTGCCAGCAGTGATAGAGGCGGGGGTGGAGCTTTCTTT
v_call: TRBV4-3; clone_size: .; d_call: TRBD1; j_call: TRBJ1-2; cdr3_aa: CASSHHRDSAGYTF; cdr3_nt: TGCGCCAGCAGCCATCACCGGGACAGTGCCGGCTACACCTTC
v_call: TRBV5-6; clone_size: .; d_call: .; j_call: TRBJ1-2; cdr3_aa: CASSPTITNLGYTF; cdr3_nt: TGTGCCAGCAGCCCTACCATAACCAACCTTGGCTACACCTTC
v_call: TRBV9; clone_size: .; d_call: TRBD2; j_call: TRBJ2-1; cdr3_aa: CASGRTSGRDNEQFF; cdr3_nt: TGTGCCAGCGGCCGTACTAGCGGGAGGGACAATGAGCAGTTCTTC
v_call: TRBV28; clone_size: .; d_call: TRBD1; j_call: TRBJ1-2; cdr3_aa: CASSRNSNRGHGYTF; cdr3_nt: TGTGCCAGCAGTCGAAATTCTAACAGGGGGCACGGCTACACCTTC
v_call: TRBV28; clone_size: .; d_call: .; j_call: TRBJ1-1; cdr3_aa: CASSLHGMGTEAFF; cdr3_nt: TGTGCCAGCAGTCTACACGGGATGGGCACTGAAGCTTTCTTT
v_call: TRBV7-9; clone_size: .; d_call: .; j_call: TRBJ2-3; cdr3_aa: CASSLVGGPTQYF; cdr3_nt: TGTGCCAGCAGCTTAGTGGGGGGGCCTACGCAGTATTTT
v_call: TRBV6-6; clone_size: few; d_call: TRBD1; j_call: TRBJ1-2; cdr3_aa: CASLERTGSGGYTF; cdr3_nt: TGTGCCAGCCTGGAAAGGACAGGGTCCGGAGGCTACACCTTC
v_call: TRBV4-3; clone_size: .; d_call: TRBD1; j_call: TRBJ1-1; cdr3_aa: CASSQVRGQGNTEAFF; cdr3_nt: TGCGCCAGCAGCCAAGTCAGGGGGCAGGGGAACACTGAAGCTTTCTTT
v_call: TRBV6-1; clone_size: .; d_call: .; j_call: TRBJ1-1; cdr3_aa: CASSEARGTEAFF; cdr3_nt: TGTGCCAGCAGTGAAGCGCGAGGGACTGAAGCTTTCTTT
v_call: TRBV21-1; clone_size: once; d_call: .; j_call: TRBJ1-1; cdr3_aa: CASSKKGTGLMNTEAFF; cdr3_nt: TGTGCCAGCAGCAAAAAGGGGACAGGCTTAATGAACACTGAAGCTTTCTTT
v_call: TRBV23-1; clone_size: few; d_call: TRBD2; j_call: TRBJ2-1; cdr3_aa: CASSQSSRERCNEQFF; cdr3_nt: TGCGCCAGCAGTCAATCTTCGCGGGAGCGATGCAATGAGCAGTTCTTC
v_call: TRBV4-2; clone_size: .; d_call: TRBD1; j_call: TRBJ2-7; cdr3_aa: CASSQERTGGWQYF; cdr3_nt: TGTGCCAGCAGCCAAGAGAGGACAGGGGGCTGGCAGTACTTC
v_call: TRBV2; clone_size: .; d_call: TRBD1; j_call: TRBJ2-1; cdr3_aa: CASSDWTGSDEQFF; cdr3_nt: TGTGCCAGCAGTGATTGGACAGGGAGCGATGAGCAGTTCTTC
v_call: TRBV12-3/TRBV12-4; clone_size: .; d_call: .; j_call: TRBJ2-2; cdr3_aa: CASSGRAGELFF; cdr3_nt: TGTGCCAGCAGTGGGCGCGCCGGGGAGCTGTTTTTT
v_call: TRBV6-2/TRBV6-3; clone_size: .; d_call: TRBD1; j_call: TRBJ1-3; cdr3_aa: CASSSGTATIYF; cdr3_nt: TGTGCCAGCAGCTCCGGGACAGCCACCATATATTTT
v_call: TRBV24-1; clone_size: .; d_call: TRBD1; j_call: TRBJ2-1; cdr3_aa: CATSDFHRGYNEQFF; cdr3_nt: TGTGCCACCAGTGATTTTCACAGGGGGTACAATGAGCAGTTCTTC
v_call: TRBV10-3; clone_size: .; d_call: TRBD1; j_call: TRBJ2-3; cdr3_aa: CAINPGQGGDTQYF; cdr3_nt: TGTGCCATCAACCCGGGACAGGGCGGAGATACGCAGTATTTT
v_call: TRBV5-1; clone_size: .; d_call: .; j_call: TRBJ2-7; cdr3_aa: CASSLGGRAYEQYF; cdr3_nt: TGCGCCAGCAGCTTGGGGGGGCGCGCCTACGAGCAGTACTTC
v_call: TRBV6-1; clone_size: .; d_call: .; j_call: TRBJ2-7; cdr3_aa: CASSEARVGEQYF; cdr3_nt: TGTGCCAGCAGTGAAGCCAGGGTCGGCGAGCAGTACTTC
v_call: TRBV11-2; clone_size: once; d_call: .; j_call: TRBJ2-7; cdr3_aa: CASSLGDTTYEQYF; cdr3_nt: TGTGCCAGCAGCCTGGGGGACACCACCTACGAGCAGTACTTC
v_call: TRBV2; clone_size: .; d_call: .; j_call: TRBJ1-1; cdr3_aa: CASSVEGGTEAFF; cdr3_nt: TGTGCCAGCAGTGTGGAGGGTGGCACTGAAGCTTTCTTT
v_call: TRBV6-2/TRBV6-3; clone_size: .; d_call: .; j_call: TRBJ1-1; cdr3_aa: CASSPGRAGVNTEAFF; cdr3_nt: TGTGCCAGCAGTCCGGGGAGGGCAGGAGTGAACACTGAAGCTTTCTTT
v_call: TRBV21-1; clone_size: .; d_call: .; j_call: TRBJ2-3; cdr3_aa: CASSPSGVGTDTQYF; cdr3_nt: TGTGCCAGCAGCCCTAGCGGGGTTGGCACAGATACGCAGTATTTT